These 5 T cell receptor beta chains were sequenced from one sample in a study of T cell repertoires in cytomegalovirus infection. TCRdb itself ran the reads through MiXCR, one entry per CDR3 protein. The sample carries roughly 990,000 distinct CDR3 sequences, less than 35% recorded once. No cognate antigen is known for these TCRs. The sequences come from cultured CD8+ T cells from PBMCs, collected from culture after CMV antigen stimulation. These receptors came from a human donor in good health (CMV status not recorded). Some clones in this sample may be carry-over from other donors' samples.

The CDR3 sequence: CATSRGRGYNSPLHF. DNA for the CDR3: TGTGCCACCAGCAGAGGGAGGGGCTATAATTCACCCCTCCACTTT. The chain recombines TRBV15 with TRBJ1-6; possibly TRBD1 for D (5 bases). The V and J ends lost 1 base and 3 bases respectively, with 7 bases between them. The germline CDR1 and CDR2 sequences are LNHNV and YYDKDF (reference sequence). The CDR3 covers 15 residues.

This chain uses TRBV7-2 with TRBJ1-1, with TRBD1 matching 7 bases. V trimming: 3 bases; J trimming: 3 bases; junction bases outside the gene matches: 10. CDR3 size: 16 residues. The V gene's germline CDR1 is SGHTA and CDR2 FQGNSA. The CDR3 region has the DNA TGTGCCAGCAGCTTCGGCAGAACAGGGGAGGACACTGAAGCTTTCTTT. It codes for CASSFGRTGEDTEAFF. The full variable domain, its missing parts supplied by reference TRBV7-2 and TRBJ1-1, is GAGVSQSPSNKVTEKGKDVELRCDPISGHTALYWYRQSLGQGLEFLIYFQGNSAPDKSGLPSDRFSAERTGGSVSTLTIQRTQQEDSAVYLCASSFGRTGEDTEAFFGQGTRLTVV.

The rearrangement uses TRBV6-1 and TRBJ2-3; 9 positions match TRBD1. CDR1 and CDR2 from the germline V gene are MNHNS and SASEGT. V was clipped by 8 bases and J by 3 bases; unmatched bases: 9. CDR3 size: 15 residues. CDR3: CASYRPGQGTDTQYF. The CDR3 DNA reads TGTGCCAGCTATAGACCGGGACAGGGAACAGATACGCAGTATTTT.

The chain couples TRBV7-8 to TRBJ2-1; maybe TRBD2 (5 bases). In germline, CDR1 is SGHVS, CDR2 FQNEAQ. The CDR3 runs 15 residues. V lost 4 bases and J lost 0, with 10 bases in between. As DNA, the CDR3 is TGTGCCAGCAGCTCGTTAACTAGCTCCTACAATGAGCAGTTCTTC. It specifies CASSSLTSSYNEQFF.

The rearrangement links TRBV19 to TRBJ1-1, with TRBD1 as a possible D gene (6 bases). CDR1 and CDR2 (germline): LNHDA, SQIVND (reference sequence). This CDR3 contains 14 residues. Deletions cut 5 bases from V and 3 bases from J, with 13 bases between. The CDR3 bases are TGTGCCAGTAGTTTACAGGGTCAGGACACTGAAGCTTTCTTT. This codes for CASSLQGQDTEAFF.